This record looks at one T cell receptor (beta chain) sequence and its context. This sample was taken from a study of blood T cell repertoires in COVID-19. Some clones are missing from TCRdb's copy, which holds only in-frame ones; the method was immunoSEQ multiplex PCR. The sample records 150,000 to 190,000 clones, 80% being singletons. The germline gives CDR1 WNHNN, CDR2 SYGVQD (reference sequence). The CDR3 totals 15 residues. V was cut by 10 bases and J by 4 bases, with 20 bases left in between. The source material was peripheral blood. The genes are TRBV10-1 and TRBJ1-5, with D possibly matching TRBD1 (5 bases). The sequence was obtained from a man aged 60-69 years with acute or convalescent COVID-19. CDR3 protein: CATHHMGPENQPQHF. CDR3 nucleotide sequence: TGCGCCACACATCATATGGGGCCGGAGAATCAGCCCCAGCATTTT.